This T cell receptor (beta chain) was captured by sequencing in a study of T cell repertoires in cytomegalovirus infection. Study-level information: HLA-B-restricted CMV epitopes that are well studied were used alongside recently identified HLA-C-restricted ones. An indication of both CMV infection and matching HLA type came from public TCR beta signatures.

The sample holds a few counts of this clonotype. Its antigen is undetermined. Trimming pared 3 bases from V and 5 bases from J, leaving 19 bases between. In germline, CDR1 is SGHNT, CDR2 YYREEE (reference sequence). CDR3 length equals 16 residues. General observations from the study: CMV-specific TCR beta clonotypes restricted by HLA-C were the ones dominating the ex vivo response.

TCRdb analysed the reads with MiXCR anew, one entry per CDR3 protein. This sample carries 550,000 to 700,000 distinct CDR3 sequences, 35% to 50% of them seen once, and the ten largest clones take 40% to 60%. This TCR derives from a human donor in good health (CMV status not recorded). Some clones in this sample may be carry-over from other donors' samples. The material was cultured PBMCs, obtained from culture after CMV antigen stimulation. The rearrangement joins TRBV5-4 to TRBJ2-3; perhaps TRBD2 as D (7 bases). CDR3 sequence reads: CASSYTAGAGGDTQYF. The CDR3 DNA reads as TGTGCCAGCAGCTATACCGCGGGGGCCGGGGGAGATACGCAGTATTTT.